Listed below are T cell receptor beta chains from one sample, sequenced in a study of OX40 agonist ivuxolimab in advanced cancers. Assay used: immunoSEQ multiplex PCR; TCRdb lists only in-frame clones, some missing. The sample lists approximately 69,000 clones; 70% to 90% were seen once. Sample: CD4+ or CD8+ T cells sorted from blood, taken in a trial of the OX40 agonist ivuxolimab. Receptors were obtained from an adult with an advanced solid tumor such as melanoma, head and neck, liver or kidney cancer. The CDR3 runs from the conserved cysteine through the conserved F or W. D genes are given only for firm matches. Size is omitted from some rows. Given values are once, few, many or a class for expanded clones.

TGTGCCAGCAGTTTTCCAGCGGCGCCCTCCTACGAGCAGTACTTC	CASSFPAAPSYEQYF	TRBV28	-	-	TRBJ2-7
TGTGCCACCGCCCGGGGAGGGGTTGAAGAAAAACTGTTTTTT	CATARGGVEEKLFF	TRBV7-6	-	few	TRBJ1-4
TGTGCCTGGAGTGGGGGGTACACTGAAGCTTTCTTT	CAWSGGYTEAFF	TRBV30	-	once	TRBJ1-1
TGCGCCAGCAGCTTTGGGGGAGGGGGCGAGCAGTTCTTC	CASSFGGGGEQFF	TRBV5-1	-	-	TRBJ2-1
TGTGCCAGCAGTTTTCAAGATACGCAGTATTTT	CASSFQDTQYF	TRBV6-5	-	-	TRBJ2-3
TGTGCCAGCAGATACCGGGGGTTCCTCTATAATTCACCCCTCCACTTT	CASRYRGFLYNSPLHF	TRBV28	-	-	TRBJ1-6
TGCAGTGCCAAACGAGATGAGCAGTTCTTC	CSAKRDEQFF	TRBV20-1	-	-	TRBJ2-1
TGTGCCAGCAGCTTAGAATTAGGGGTTACCACTGAAGCTTTCTTT	CASSLELGVTTEAFF	TRBV7-9	-	-	TRBJ1-1
TGTGCCTGGAGCTTAGGCGGGAGGGCCACAGATACGCAGTATTTT	CAWSLGGRATDTQYF	TRBV30	TRBD2	-	TRBJ2-3
TGTGCCAGCAGCTCGGTTGATAATCAGCCCCAGCATTTT	CASSSVDNQPQHF	TRBV5-5	-	few	TRBJ1-5
TGTGCCAGCAGTTGGGGGGACCGGGACTACAATGAGCAGTTCTTC	CASSWGDRDYNEQFF	TRBV27	-	-	TRBJ2-1
TGTGCCATCAGGGAGGGTGATTCACCCCTCCACTTT	CAIREGDSPLHF	TRBV10-3	-	-	TRBJ1-6
TGTGCCAGCACGGCGCGGGAGACCCCAGTATCGACAGATACGCAGTATTTT	CASTARETPVSTDTQYF	TRBV7-9	TRBD2	-	TRBJ2-3
TGTGCCAGCAGCTTCTCTGGGACAGGGACTAGCGGGATGACAGATACGCAGTATTTT	CASSFSGTGTSGMTDTQYF	TRBV7-6	TRBD2	-	TRBJ2-3
TGTGCCAGCAGCTCCAAGCGGGGGGGCGGCCCCATTTCGCTGTTCTTC	CASSSKRGGGPISLFF	TRBV7-2	TRBD2	-	TRBJ2-1
TGTGCCAGCAGCCAACGGGGGGCTTACGAGCAGTACTTC	CASSQRGAYEQYF	TRBV5-6	-	-	TRBJ2-7
TGCGCCAGCAGCTCAGGGTCGGGCACCGGGGAGCTGTTTTTT	CASSSGSGTGELFF	TRBV5-1	-	-	TRBJ2-2
TGTGCCAGCAGCCGGACTAGCGGCGGCTACGAGCAGTACTTC	CASSRTSGGYEQYF	TRBV7-2	TRBD2	-	TRBJ2-7
TGTGCCAGCACCACCCGACAAGGTTTTGAGTCCGAGCAGTACTTC	CASTTRQGFESEQYF	TRBV7-9	-	once	TRBJ2-7
TGTGCCAGTAGTATCGGAGGGGGAACTAATGAAAAACTGTTTTTT	CASSIGGGTNEKLFF	TRBV19	-	-	TRBJ1-4
TGTGCCAGCAGTTTCTTCTCCGGGGGCCAAGAGACCCAGTACTTC	CASSFFSGGQETQYF	TRBV27	-	-	TRBJ2-5
TGTGCCAGCAGTTTAGGCCTGATACAATTCCTAGGGAGCTCCTACAATGAGCAGTTCTTC	CASSLGLIQFLGSSYNEQFF	TRBV28	-	-	TRBJ2-1
TGTGCCACGACAGGGGGAAGTCAGCCCCAGCATTTT	CATTGGSQPQHF	TRBV19	TRBD1	few	TRBJ1-5
TGCGCCAGCAGCTTGGGGAGCTCTGGAAACACCATATATTTT	CASSLGSSGNTIYF	TRBV5-1	-	many	TRBJ1-3
TGCGCCAGCAGCACCGGGACAGGGGGAGGCAATCAGCCCCAGCATTTT	CASSTGTGGGNQPQHF	TRBV5-1	TRBD1	-	TRBJ1-5
TGTGCCAGCAGCGTAGGACACCACTCTGGAAACACCATATATTTT	CASSVGHHSGNTIYF	TRBV9	-	-	TRBJ1-3
TGTGCCAGCAGCCCTGGACAGGGGAGAAATGAGCAGTTCTTC	CASSPGQGRNEQFF	TRBV5-6	TRBD1	-	TRBJ2-1
TGTGCCAGTAGTATCAGGGACACCTACTACAATGAGCAGTTCTTC	CASSIRDTYYNEQFF	TRBV19	-	-	TRBJ2-1
TGTGCCAGCAGCTTAGTTCCAGGGGTCACTGAAGCTTTCTTT	CASSLVPGVTEAFF	TRBV13	-	-	TRBJ1-1
TGCGCCAGCAGCCCCGGGCCACTGGTGGGGGACACTGAAGCTTTCTTT	CASSPGPLVGDTEAFF	TRBV4-1	-	-	TRBJ1-1
TGTGCCAGCAGTTTAGCCCAAAGCGACCAAACCTACGAGCAGTACTTC	CASSLAQSDQTYEQYF	TRBV28	-	-	TRBJ2-7
TGTGCCAGCAGCTTAACTCTTGGAGACACTGAAGCTTTCTTT	CASSLTLGDTEAFF	TRBV7-8	-	once	TRBJ1-1
TGTGCCAGCAGCTTAGCGACAGGTGTCTCCTACAATGAGCAGTTCTTC	CASSLATGVSYNEQFF	TRBV7-2	-	-	TRBJ2-1
TGTGCCAGCACTCTGGGGACAGGGGGCGGCTACGCTGAAGCTTTCTTT	CASTLGTGGGYAEAFF	TRBV5-8	TRBD1	-	TRBJ1-1
TGTGCCAGCAGCGTAGGCCTTTCTCCGGGACTAGCGGGTTACGAGCAGTACTTC	CASSVGLSPGLAGYEQYF	TRBV9	TRBD2	-	TRBJ2-7
TGTGCCAGCAGTTCGTACAGGGGGAAGAGCACAGATACGCAGTATTTT	CASSSYRGKSTDTQYF	TRBV28	TRBD1	-	TRBJ2-3
TGTGCCAGCGACTGGACGGCGGGCGGCAATCAGCCCCAGCATTTT	CASDWTAGGNQPQHF	TRBV27	-	-	TRBJ1-5